These T cell receptor beta chains were read from a single sample in a study of blood T cell repertoires in COVID-19. Using immunoSEQ multiplex PCR, the repertoire was profiled, and TCRdb retains in-frame clones only, with some absent. The sample shows 200,000 or so clones, approximately 90% of them seen only once. Sequenced sample: peripheral blood. The receptor source for this set is a woman aged 40 to 50 who had recovered from COVID-19. The CDR3 runs from the conserved cysteine through the conserved F or W. Fields, in order: V gene, J gene, clone size, D gene, CDR3 protein, CDR3 DNA. A D gene is named only where the DNA matches it firmly. Some rows mark clone size as missing; the rest say once, few, many or name a class of expanded clone.

V: TRBV9
J: TRBJ2-7
size: .
D: TRBD2
CDR3: CASSVGGRSEEQYF
DNA: TGTGCCAGCAGCGTAGGCGGGAGGTCTGAAGAGCAGTACTTC

V: TRBV4-2
J: TRBJ1-2
size: .
D: TRBD1
CDR3: CASSQPLGQGSYGYTF
DNA: TGTGCCAGCAGCCAACCCCTGGGACAGGGGTCCTATGGCTACACCTTC

V: TRBV5-4
J: TRBJ2-7
size: .
D: .
CDR3: CASSSQGEQYF
DNA: TGTGCCAGCAGTTCCCAGGGCGAGCAGTACTTC

V: TRBV5-1
J: TRBJ1-1
size: .
D: TRBD1
CDR3: CASSWGQGGWAFF
DNA: TGCGCCAGCAGCTGGGGACAGGGCGGTTGGGCTTTCTTT

V: TRBV9
J: TRBJ2-3
size: .
D: .
CDR3: CASSSERSDTQYF
DNA: TGTGCCAGCAGCTCCGAGAGAAGTGATACGCAGTATTTT

V: TRBV12-3/TRBV12-4
J: TRBJ2-1
size: .
D: .
CDR3: CASSRYEQFF
DNA: TGTGCCAGCAGCCGTTATGAGCAGTTCTTC

V: TRBV2
J: TRBJ1-1
size: .
D: .
CDR3: CASRPPFNREMNTEAFF
DNA: TGTGCCAGCAGACCACCCTTCAACAGGGAAATGAACACTGAAGCTTTCTTT

V: TRBV7-6
J: TRBJ2-7
size: .
D: .
CDR3: CASSLMGTGSEQYF
DNA: TGTGCCAGCAGCTTAATGGGGACCGGGAGCGAGCAGTACTTC

V: TRBV3-1/TRBV3-2
J: TRBJ1-2
size: once
D: .
CDR3: CASSQSMQGGGYTF
DNA: TGTGCCAGCAGCCAATCAATGCAAGGGGGTGGCTACACCTTC

V: TRBV9
J: TRBJ2-2
size: .
D: .
CDR3: CASSPRGGNTGELFF
DNA: TGTGCCAGCAGCCCCAGAGGCGGAAACACCGGGGAGCTGTTTTTT

V: TRBV11-2
J: TRBJ2-7
size: .
D: .
CDR3: CASSGPHWDIGSYEQYF
DNA: TGTGCCAGCAGCGGACCCCATTGGGACATCGGCTCCTACGAGCAGTACTTC

V: TRBV19
J: TRBJ2-7
size: .
D: .
CDR3: CASNQGEAYEQYF
DNA: TGTGCCAGTAATCAGGGGGAGGCCTACGAGCAGTACTTC

V: TRBV21-1
J: TRBJ2-7
size: .
D: .
CDR3: CASDLSEQYF
DNA: TGTGCCAGCGATCTGAGCGAGCAGTACTTC

V: TRBV5-1
J: TRBJ1-3
size: .
D: .
CDR3: CASSLQGTGNTIYF
DNA: TGCGCCAGCAGCTTGCAGGGGACCGGAAACACCATATATTTT

V: TRBV25-1
J: TRBJ2-2
size: .
D: .
CDR3: CASSEHLPGDTGELFF
DNA: TGTGCCAGCAGTGAGCATCTTCCAGGGGACACCGGGGAGCTGTTTTTT

V: TRBV19
J: TRBJ1-5
size: few
D: .
CDR3: CASRDSGTGQPQHF
DNA: TGTGCCAGTAGGGACTCTGGGACTGGTCAGCCCCAGCATTTT

V: TRBV10-3
J: TRBJ1-2
size: .
D: .
CDR3: CAIIAGEYGYTF
DNA: TGTGCCATCATTGCAGGGGAATATGGCTACACCTTC

V: TRBV2
J: TRBJ2-1
size: .
D: TRBD1
CDR3: CASRAGTGGPHEQFF
DNA: TGTGCCAGCAGGGCTGGGACAGGGGGACCTCATGAGCAGTTCTTC

V: TRBV5-1
J: TRBJ1-5
size: .
D: .
CDR3: CASSLGGSNQPQHF
DNA: TGCGCCAGCAGCTTGGGCGGATCCAATCAGCCCCAGCATTTT

V: TRBV30
J: TRBJ2-6
size: .
D: .
CDR3: CAWSVGSVPSSSGANVLTF
DNA: TGTGCCTGGAGTGTCGGCAGCGTACCCTCCAGCTCTGGGGCCAACGTCCTGACTTTC

V: TRBV5-1
J: TRBJ1-1
size: .
D: .
CDR3: CASSEPGENTEAFF
DNA: TGCGCCAGCAGCGAGCCAGGGGAGAACACTGAAGCTTTCTTT

V: TRBV7-9
J: TRBJ1-3
size: .
D: .
CDR3: CASTRGQGISGNTIYF
DNA: TGTGCCAGCACACGAGGGCAAGGTATCTCTGGAAACACCATATATTTT

V: TRBV5-1
J: TRBJ1-4
size: .
D: TRBD1
CDR3: CASSSSTGTNEKLFF
DNA: TGCGCCAGCAGCTCGTCGACAGGGACTAATGAAAAACTGTTTTTT

V: TRBV19
J: TRBJ1-4
size: .
D: .
CDR3: CASSIPGISEKLFF
DNA: TGTGCCAGTAGTATTCCGGGAATAAGCGAAAAACTGTTTTTT

V: TRBV28
J: TRBJ2-7
size: .
D: TRBD1
CDR3: CASGGTGRTYEQYF
DNA: TGTGCCAGCGGCGGGACAGGGAGAACCTACGAGCAGTACTTC

V: TRBV7-9
J: TRBJ1-2
size: few
D: .
CDR3: CASSLSQPPNYGYTF
DNA: TGTGCCAGCAGCTTATCACAGCCACCTAACTATGGCTACACCTTC

V: TRBV27
J: TRBJ1-1
size: .
D: .
CDR3: CASSFRPQGSTEAFF
DNA: TGTGCCAGCAGTTTCCGACCTCAGGGGAGCACTGAAGCTTTCTTT

V: TRBV19
J: TRBJ1-4
size: .
D: .
CDR3: CASSSGGLEKLFF
DNA: TGTGCCAGTAGTTCGGGAGGGCTGGAAAAACTGTTTTTT

V: TRBV30
J: TRBJ2-1
size: .
D: TRBD2
CDR3: CAWSAPRTSGYNEQFF
DNA: TGTGCCTGGAGTGCCCCCCGGACTAGCGGCTACAATGAGCAGTTCTTC

V: TRBV5-8
J: TRBJ2-1
size: once
D: .
CDR3: CASTRWRETGVVNEQFF
DNA: TGTGCCAGCACCAGGTGGCGGGAGACAGGGGTCGTCAATGAGCAGTTCTTC

V: TRBV5-8
J: TRBJ1-4
size: .
D: TRBD1
CDR3: CASSLSRTGNEKLFF
DNA: TGTGCCAGCAGCTTGTCGAGGACAGGGAATGAAAAACTGTTTTTT

V: TRBV6-5
J: TRBJ1-1
size: .
D: TRBD1
CDR3: CASSYTPGQGNQAFF
DNA: TGTGCCAGCAGTTACACACCGGGACAGGGAAACCAAGCTTTCTTT

V: TRBV4-3
J: TRBJ1-3
size: .
D: TRBD1
CDR3: CASSQERYGQGVGNTIYF
DNA: TGCGCCAGCAGCCAAGAGCGTTATGGACAGGGGGTCGGAAACACCATATATTTT

V: TRBV19
J: TRBJ1-6
size: .
D: .
CDR3: CASSISLGGLNSPLHF
DNA: TGTGCCAGTAGTATATCCTTGGGAGGGCTTAATTCACCCCTCCACTTT

V: TRBV5-5
J: TRBJ2-3
size: few
D: TRBD2
CDR3: CASSLPAGVSTDTQYF
DNA: TGTGCCAGCAGCTTGCCAGCGGGAGTCTCGACAGATACGCAGTATTTT

V: TRBV5-1
J: TRBJ2-3
size: .
D: .
CDR3: CASSAGFTDTQYF
DNA: TGCGCCAGCAGCGCGGGCTTCACAGATACGCAGTATTTT

V: TRBV3-1/TRBV3-2
J: TRBJ1-1
size: .
D: .
CDR3: CASSLGLREAFF
DNA: TGTGCCAGCAGTCTAGGACTTCGTGAAGCTTTCTTT

V: TRBV5-4
J: TRBJ1-1
size: .
D: TRBD1
CDR3: CASSLLLTGVSSEAFF
DNA: TGTGCCAGCAGCTTGCTACTAACAGGGGTCAGCAGTGAAGCTTTCTTT

V: TRBV30
J: TRBJ2-1
size: .
D: .
CDR3: CAWRKVVGISTNNEQFF
DNA: TGTGCCTGGAGGAAGGTGGTGGGCATTTCCACAAACAATGAGCAGTTCTTC

V: TRBV6-6
J: TRBJ2-1
size: .
D: .
CDR3: CASSARLDNEQFF
DNA: TGTGCCAGCAGTGCCCGTCTAGACAATGAGCAGTTCTTC

V: TRBV29-1
J: TRBJ2-1
size: .
D: .
CDR3: CSAPPSGRSNNEQFF
DNA: TGCAGCGCCCCCCCGTCAGGGCGGAGTAACAATGAGCAGTTCTTC

V: TRBV7-2
J: TRBJ2-7
size: .
D: TRBD1
CDR3: CASSPRQGEQYF
DNA: TGTGCCAGCAGCCCAAGACAGGGGGAGCAGTACTTC